This T cell receptor (beta chain) emerged from a study of regulatory T cells in long-lasting Graves disease (dated by TCRdb to the early 2020s). Notes on the research overall: Antithyroid drugs had been taken for less than 3 months by newly diagnosed Graves' disease patients. Persistent Graves' disease patients were compared with newly diagnosed Graves' disease patients by peripheral blood TCR sequencing and RNA sequencing. The study was registered as a clinical trial and conducted in China. A total of approximately 35 samples underwent TCR sequencing: about 13 from persistent and approximately 20 from newly diagnosed Graves' disease patients. Summary of the overall study and its limitations: Persistent Graves' disease patients showed lower TCR Shannon entropy and fewer highly expanded clones than newly diagnosed patients, suggesting clonal expansion. Preferential use of TRBV28, TRBJ1-2 and TRBJ2-5 was observed in persistent disease, whereas TRBV20-1 and TRBJ2-1 were favored in newly diagnosed disease. The study examined only peripheral blood because the primary lesion, thyroid tissue, could not be accessed. The authors noted that the small sample size was a limitation that may lower accuracy. Patients with persistent disease shared more public clonotypes (around 3,000) than newly diagnosed patients did (around 1,000). Sequencing and analysis were restricted to the TCR beta chain.

Many counts were recorded for this clonotype. Its antigen is currently not known. One base away there is no much larger clone; base qualities are not given. This specimen's time point label, per the study, means: newly diagnosed GD, antithyroid drugs for less than 3 months. RNA was extracted from PBMCs in TRIzol for both TCR sequencing and RNA sequencing. Graves' disease was diagnosed according to American Thyroid Association guidelines. Patients were recruited from an endocrinology department in Xi'an, China. From each patient, about 8.9 milliliters of peripheral blood was collected into an EDTA anticoagulant tube. Ficoll Paque Plus density gradient separation was used to isolate PBMCs, and no further T cell sorting was done. An Agilent 2100 Bioanalyzer and agarose gel were used to check RNA quality, while a NanoDrop 2000 measured RNA concentration. The library came from multiplex PCR. The sequencing machine was an Illumina HiSeq 4000. TCR beta libraries were built with iRepertoire HTBI primers and Arm-PCR amplification of CDR3 regions. Gel purification was performed on PCR products prior to sequencing. For the original study's pipeline: Across samples, some 62 TRBV and roughly 15 TRBJ segments were identified and used for gene usage analysis of CDR3 amino acid clonotypes. COPE and FqMerger were used to merge filtered high-quality paired reads into contigs. Contigs were aligned with BLAST to IMGT TRBV, TRBD and TRBJ reference genes, and CDR3 was defined per IMGT. Any clonotype with a frequency above 0.1% was classified as a highly expanded clone. Repertoire diversity was measured by Shannon entropy, and V-J evenness by the Gini coefficient. A clonotype was considered public if more than one individual shared it. Starting from the raw public reads, TCRdb applied fastp trimming at Q25, assembled clones with MiXCR and retained in-frame beta chains. Every CDR3 protein is listed once, alongside the most common genes and DNA of its rows. The V and J calls here are based on TCRdb, not the publication. For this sample the table gives approximately 350,000 distinct CDR3 sequences, of which over 15% were detected only once. Approximately 30% of the sample is in the top ten clones.

Including the terminal cysteine and phenylalanine, the CDR3 comprises 18 residues. CDR3 DNA is the only sequence kept; it has 54 bases, read in frame from the first base. Between the V and J ends, shortened by 1 base and 6 bases respectively, the junction contains 21 bases. CDR1 is given as MNHEY and CDR2 as SVGEGT, both from the germline V gene. A further study also used this sample, focusing on T cells in Graves' hyperthyroidism and ophthalmopathy. The second study's authors report: Stable Graves' hyperthyroidism was defined as the absence of progression to ophthalmopathy over 18 months of follow-up. Hyperthyroidism patients were newly diagnosed, with disease duration under 2 months, and aged 18 to 65 years. The study excluded patients with uncontrolled infections, other autoimmune diseases, pregnancy or lactation. Clinical symptoms, serum thyroxine and TRAb, thyroid ultrasound, and orbital computed tomography formed the basis for the diagnoses. The first round of RT-PCR for the TCR CDR3 was performed with the HTBI primer set and the Qiagen OneStep RT-PCR kit. Most expanded thyroid clonotypes (frequency above 0.001) were also detected in blood, suggesting blood repertoires may reflect thyroid immune responses. A 13 V-J signature model separated ophthalmopathy from stable hyperthyroidism, with around 91% sensitivity and around 84% specificity in cross-validation and 80%/75% in testing. In validation, progression to ophthalmopathy was predicted by the model with nearly 71% sensitivity and about 72% specificity, a median of around 5.9 months before onset. To identify TCR V-J signatures that set the groups apart, the researchers used a discovery cohort of about a hundred patients, made up of 40 to 45 with Graves' ophthalmopathy and about 55 with stable Graves' hyperthyroidism. Whether ophthalmopathy could be predicted prospectively was tested in an independent validation cohort made up of under 20 hyperthyroidism patients plus 17 patients who later progressed to ophthalmopathy. The roughly 94 discovery patients were randomly divided into training and test sets at a 7:3 ratio. Thyroid tissue and blood T-cell repertoires from six Graves' hyperthyroidism patients were also compared in the study. After sampling, hyperthyroidism patients received methimazole starting at 30 mg daily, and ophthalmopathy patients received high-dose intravenous methylprednisolone. Libraries were constructed in a second round of multiplex PCR, after which size selection and purification were performed. The libraries were sequenced on an Illumina HiSeq2000 using paired-end 100 bp reads. Raw data were processed with SOAPnuke, discarding reads with adapters, uncalled bases, mean Phred below 15, or no exact constant-primer or identifier match. High-quality paired reads were merged using COPE v1.2.5, and each unique nucleotide sequence was defined as a clonotype. MiTCR v1.1 was used to align the clonotypes against IMGT TRBV, TRBD and TRBJ reference segments. The analysis was restricted to V-J combinations with a frequency above 0.0001, which together covered 98% to 99.2% of the repertoires. A TCS score was defined as the ratio of F50 (clonal expansion) to E x V (chaos), with BLOSUM62-based TCRdist applied between CDR3 peptides within each V-J. Welch's t-statistics and random forest reduced around 550 V-J features to 13, which were used in a naive Bayes classifier (R e1071). No statistical method was used to set the sample size in advance, and investigators knew the group allocation. The paper describes TCR Vbeta CDR3 sequencing of 135 peripheral blood samples, made up of fewer than 50 ophthalmopathy patients, approximately 73 hyperthyroidism patients and 17 progressor patients.

The receptor was derived from a man in his forties with Graves disease. Donor details come from another sample of the same person, matched by shared clones. The sample was peripheral blood mononuclear cells (PBMCs), taken at new diagnosis, from a patient treated with antithyroid drugs. The chain couples TRBV6-2 or TRBV6-3 to TRBJ2-2; the D region is possibly TRBD1 or TRBD2, each matching across 5 bases. The encoded CDR3 is CASSYWVPGLPDAGELFF. The DNA sequence is TGTGCCAGCAGTTACTGGGTCCCGGGGCTGCCGGACGCCGGGGAGCTGTTTTTT.